Below, 13 T cell receptor beta chains from the same sample are listed, as sequenced in a study of T cell responses to AZD1222 COVID-19 vaccine. The protocol was immunoSEQ multiplex PCR, while the TCRdb copy is restricted to in-frame clones and leaves out a portion. The profile covers around 140,000 clones, with roughly nine tenths appearing a single time and 6.9% taken by the ten largest. Sequencing was performed on peripheral blood, taken on day 0 of AZD1222 vaccination. The source is an adult in good health.

CDR3 region: CASSLGTGPSNQPQHF. Here the CDR3 DNA reads TGTGCCAGCAGCTTGGGGACAGGGCCCTCCAATCAGCCCCAGCATTTT. This sequence joins TRBV5-6 and TRBJ1-5, with 8 bases identical to TRBD1. CDR1 and CDR2 from the germline V gene are SGHDT and YYEEEE. The CDR3 is 16 residues long. V was clipped by 0 bases and J by 3 bases; unmatched bases: 5.

In its sample, this clone was seen once. The chain couples TRBV6-7 to TRBJ1-5; D gene ambiguous. TRBV6-7 is an ORF, and what it does is uncertain. V dropped 6 bases and J dropped 9 bases, with 21 bases sitting between them. The CDR3 is 15 amino acids. CDR3 coding DNA: TGTGCCAGCAGCCCTCGGCGGGCGAGAGCAAGGCCCCAGCATTTT. It is translated as CASSPRRARARPQHF.

This clone was seen a single time. This rearrangement joins TRBV7-2 to TRBJ1-1, with no clear D. The germline V and J ends were trimmed by 0 bases and 5 bases, with 7 bases remaining between them. Germline assignment: CDR1 SGHTA and CDR2 FQGNSA. CDR3 length: 13 amino acids. The DNA for the CDR3 is TGTGCCAGCAGCTTAGCAGTGTCGACTGAAGCTTTCTTT. This gives the protein CASSLAVSTEAFF. The full variable domain, with the rest looked up from reference TRBV7-2 and TRBJ1-1, is GAGVSQSPSNKVTEKGKDVELRCDPISGHTALYWYRQSLGQGLEFLIYFQGNSAPDKSGLPSDRFSAERTGGSVSTLTIQRTQQEDSAVYLCASSLAVSTEAFFGQGTRLTVV.

The CDR3 region has the DNA TGTGCCATCAGTGATGCAGGCGCCCGAGGTTTGGACGAGCAGTACTTC. It specifies CAISDAGARGLDEQYF. The chain employs TRBV10-3 and TRBJ2-7; D remains ambiguous. CDR1 and CDR2 (germline): ENHRY, SYGVKD. The V and J ends lost 3 bases and 5 bases respectively, with 20 bases between them. The CDR3 contains 16 residues.

This clone has just a few counts. The chain employs TRBV6-1 and TRBJ2-4; D unresolved. The V end lost 3 bases, the J end lost 3 bases, and 9 bases lay between the germline ends. Germline values: CDR1 MNHNS, CDR2 SASEGT. The CDR3 consists of 14 residues. The CDR3 coding sequence is TGTGCCAGCAGTGAGGGCGGAGTCAAAAACATTCAGTACTTC. Residues: CASSEGGVKNIQYF.

This chain connects TRBV19 to TRBJ1-2; 7 bases line up with TRBD1. With 7 bases clipped from V and 3 bases from J, the junction kept 5 bases outside the gene matches. Germline loops: CDR1 LNHDA, CDR2 SQIVND (reference sequence). CDR3 length equals 13 residues. As DNA, the CDR3 is TGTGCCAGTACCGCGGACAGGTACTATGGCTACACCTTC. The encoded protein is CASTADRYYGYTF. Full variable domain (rest looked up from reference TRBV19 and TRBJ1-2): DGGITQSPKYLFRKEGQNVTLSCEQNLNHDAMYWYRQDPGQGLRLIYYSQIVNDFQKGDIAEGYSVSREKKESFPLTVTSAQKNPTAFYLCASTADRYYGYTFGSGTRLTVV.

This rearrangement joins TRBV7-2 to TRBJ2-5; D is ambiguous. The CDR3 covers 13 residues. Trimming took off 1 base at V and 2 bases at J, with 5 bases between the two ends. The germline V gene has CDR1 SGHTA and CDR2 FQGNSA. For the CDR3, the DNA is TGTGCCAGCAGCTTAGGTCCGCAAGAGACCCAGTACTTC. Translating it yields CASSLGPQETQYF.

In its sample, this clone was seen once. As DNA, the CDR3 is TGCGCCAGCAGCCAAGAATCCACTGAAGCTTTCTTT. Translated: CASSQESTEAFF. The chain is built from TRBV4-3 and TRBJ1-1; D call uncertain. With 0 bases removed from V and 4 bases from J, the gap between germline ends came to 3 bases. Germline lookup yields CDR1 LGHNA and CDR2 YSLEER. The CDR3 sequence is 12 residues long.

The chain couples TRBV7-2 to TRBJ1-5; 11 positions match TRBD1. Unmatched junction bases numbered 6, after V lost 5 bases and J lost 6 bases. The CDR3 covers 15 residues. Per the germline V gene, CDR1 is SGHTA and CDR2 is FQGNSA. The CDR3 reads CASSGAGTGGQPQHF. CDR3 sequence (DNA): TGTGCCAGCAGCGGGGCCGGGACAGGGGGTCAGCCCCAGCATTTT.

The J gene is TRBJ1-2, the V gene TRBV6-5; 7 bases line up with TRBD1. The CDR3 is made up of 13 amino acids. Trimming at V came to 6 bases and at J to 8 bases, leaving 9 bases not matched to a gene. CDR1 and CDR2 (germline): MNHEY, SVGAGI. The CDR3 sequence is CASRDRQGQGYTF. Here the CDR3 DNA reads TGTGCCAGCAGGGACCGACAGGGCCAAGGCTACACCTTC.

The rearrangement uses TRBV14 and TRBJ1-1; TRBD1 matches at 9 bases. V trimming: 7 bases; J trimming: 4 bases; junction bases outside the gene matches: 4. Germline CDR1 and CDR2: SGHDN and FVKESK. This CDR3 comprises 13 residues. In DNA form, the CDR3 reads TGTGCCAGCACCTTGACAGGGGGCACTGAAGCTTTCTTT. Translation: CASTLTGGTEAFF.

This chain joins TRBV4-1 and TRBJ1-4; tentatively, D is TRBD1 (5 bases). This CDR3 region has 14 residues. V was pared by 4 bases and J by 6 bases, with 12 bases between. Germline CDR1 and CDR2: MGHRA and YSYEKL. This CDR3 is CASSRPGTDEKLFF. In DNA, the CDR3 is TGCGCCAGCAGCCGGCCCGGGACGGATGAAAAACTGTTTTTT.

This chain links TRBV10-1 with TRBJ2-3; 7 positions match TRBD2. With 0 bases clipped from V and 1 base from J, the junction kept 4 bases outside the gene matches. This CDR3 is built from 16 residues. CDR1 is WNHNN, CDR2 SYGVQD, per germline (reference sequence). The CDR3 loop is CASSESTSVGTDTQYF. The CDR3 nucleotides read TGCGCCAGCAGTGAGTCTACTAGCGTGGGCACAGATACGCAGTATTTT.